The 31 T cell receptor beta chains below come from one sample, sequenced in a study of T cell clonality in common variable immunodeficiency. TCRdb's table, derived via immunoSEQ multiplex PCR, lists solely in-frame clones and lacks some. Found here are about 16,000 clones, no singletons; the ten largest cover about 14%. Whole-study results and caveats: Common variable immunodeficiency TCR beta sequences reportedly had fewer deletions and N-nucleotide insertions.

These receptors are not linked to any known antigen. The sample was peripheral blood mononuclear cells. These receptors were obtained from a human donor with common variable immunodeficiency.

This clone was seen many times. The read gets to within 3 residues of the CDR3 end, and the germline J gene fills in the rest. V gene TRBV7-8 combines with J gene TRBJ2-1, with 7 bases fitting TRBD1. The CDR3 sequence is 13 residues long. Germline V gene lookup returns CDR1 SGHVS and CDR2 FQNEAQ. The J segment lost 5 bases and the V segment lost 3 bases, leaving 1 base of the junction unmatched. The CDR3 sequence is CASSLTGHNEQFF. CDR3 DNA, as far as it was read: TGTGCCAGCAGCTTGACAGGGCACAATGAG.

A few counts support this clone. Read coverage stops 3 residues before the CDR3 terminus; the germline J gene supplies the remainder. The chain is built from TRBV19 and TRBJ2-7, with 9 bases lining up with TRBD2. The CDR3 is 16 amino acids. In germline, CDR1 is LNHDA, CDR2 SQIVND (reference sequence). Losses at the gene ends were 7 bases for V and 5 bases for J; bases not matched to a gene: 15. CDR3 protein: CASTDRFSGSAHEQYF. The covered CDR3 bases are TGTGCCAGTACCGATCGGTTTAGCGGGAGCGCGCACGAG.

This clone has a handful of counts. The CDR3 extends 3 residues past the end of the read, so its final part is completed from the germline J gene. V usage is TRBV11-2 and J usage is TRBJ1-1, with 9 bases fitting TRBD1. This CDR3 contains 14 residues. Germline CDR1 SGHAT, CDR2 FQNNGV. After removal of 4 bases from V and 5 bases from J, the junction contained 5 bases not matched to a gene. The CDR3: CASSWDRVGTEAFF. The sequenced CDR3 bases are TGTGCCAGCAGCTGGGACAGGGTAGGAACTGAA.

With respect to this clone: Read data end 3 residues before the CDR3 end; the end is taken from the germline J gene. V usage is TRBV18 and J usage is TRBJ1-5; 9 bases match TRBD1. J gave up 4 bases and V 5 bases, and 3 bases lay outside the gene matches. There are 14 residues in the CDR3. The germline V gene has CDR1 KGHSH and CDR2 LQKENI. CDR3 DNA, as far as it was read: TGTGCCAGCTCAGGCGACAGGGGGAATCAGCCC. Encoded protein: CASSGDRGNQP. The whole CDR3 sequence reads CASSGDRGNQPQHF.

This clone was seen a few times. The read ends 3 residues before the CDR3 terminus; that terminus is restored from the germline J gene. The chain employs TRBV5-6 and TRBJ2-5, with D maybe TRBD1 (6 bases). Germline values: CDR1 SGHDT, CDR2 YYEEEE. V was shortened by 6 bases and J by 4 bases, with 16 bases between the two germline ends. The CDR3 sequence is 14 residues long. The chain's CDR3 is CASTPGHRRETQYF. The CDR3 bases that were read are TGTGCCAGCACACCGGGACACCGAAGAGAGACC.

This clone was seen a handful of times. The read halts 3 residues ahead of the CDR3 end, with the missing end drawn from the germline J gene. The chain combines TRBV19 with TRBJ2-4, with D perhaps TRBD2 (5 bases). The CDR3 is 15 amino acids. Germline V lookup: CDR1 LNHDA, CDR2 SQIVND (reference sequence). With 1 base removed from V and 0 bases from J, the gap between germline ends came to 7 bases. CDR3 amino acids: CASSIGGLAKNIQYF. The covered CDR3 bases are TGTGCCAGTAGTATAGGAGGGCTAGCCAAAAACATT. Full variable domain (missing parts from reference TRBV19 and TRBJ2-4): DGGITQSPKYLFRKEGQNVTLSCEQNLNHDAMYWYRQDPGQGLRLIYYSQIVNDFQKGDIAEGYSVSREKKESFPLTVTSAQKNPTAFYLCASSIGGLAKNIQYFGAGTRLSVL.

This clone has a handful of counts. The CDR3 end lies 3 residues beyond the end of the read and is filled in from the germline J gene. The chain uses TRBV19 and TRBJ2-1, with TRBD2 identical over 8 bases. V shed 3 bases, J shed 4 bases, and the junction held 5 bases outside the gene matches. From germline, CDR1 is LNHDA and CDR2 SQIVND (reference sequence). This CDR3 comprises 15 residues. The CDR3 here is CASSIKLAVYNEQFF. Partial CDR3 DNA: TGTGCCAGTAGTATTAAACTAGCGGTATACAATGAG.

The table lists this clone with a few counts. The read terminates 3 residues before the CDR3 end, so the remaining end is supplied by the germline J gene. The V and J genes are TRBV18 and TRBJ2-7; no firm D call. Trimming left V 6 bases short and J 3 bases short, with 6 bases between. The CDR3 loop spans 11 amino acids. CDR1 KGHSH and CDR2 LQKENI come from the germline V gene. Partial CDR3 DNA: TGTGCCAGCTCTGCAGGCTACGAG. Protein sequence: CASSAGYE. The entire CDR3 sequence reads CASSAGYEQYF.

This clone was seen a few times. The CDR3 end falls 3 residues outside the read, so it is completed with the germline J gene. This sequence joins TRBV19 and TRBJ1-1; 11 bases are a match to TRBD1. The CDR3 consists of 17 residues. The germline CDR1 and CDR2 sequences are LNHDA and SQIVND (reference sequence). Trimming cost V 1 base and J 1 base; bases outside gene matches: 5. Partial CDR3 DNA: TGTGCCAGTAGTATAGGGGGGACAGGGGGAACGAACACTGAA. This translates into CASSIGGTGGTNTE. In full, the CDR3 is CASSIGGTGGTNTEAFF.

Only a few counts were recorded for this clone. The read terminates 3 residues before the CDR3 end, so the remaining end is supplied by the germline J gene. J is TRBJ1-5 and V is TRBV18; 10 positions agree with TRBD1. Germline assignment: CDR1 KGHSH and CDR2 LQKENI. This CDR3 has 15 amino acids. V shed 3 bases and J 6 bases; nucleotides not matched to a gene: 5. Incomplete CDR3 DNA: TGTGCCAGCTCACCTTACGGGACAGGGGCTCAGCCC. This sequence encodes CASSPYGTGAQP. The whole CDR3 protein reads CASSPYGTGAQPQHF.

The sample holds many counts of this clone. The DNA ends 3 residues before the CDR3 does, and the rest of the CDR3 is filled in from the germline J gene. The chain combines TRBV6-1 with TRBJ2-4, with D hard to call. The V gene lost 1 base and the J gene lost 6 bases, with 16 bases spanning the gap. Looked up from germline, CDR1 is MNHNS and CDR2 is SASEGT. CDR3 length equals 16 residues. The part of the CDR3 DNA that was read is TGTGCCAGCAGTGAAGGCGGCCCCTCGGCACGAAACATT. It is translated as CASSEGGPSARNI. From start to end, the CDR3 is CASSEGGPSARNIQYF.

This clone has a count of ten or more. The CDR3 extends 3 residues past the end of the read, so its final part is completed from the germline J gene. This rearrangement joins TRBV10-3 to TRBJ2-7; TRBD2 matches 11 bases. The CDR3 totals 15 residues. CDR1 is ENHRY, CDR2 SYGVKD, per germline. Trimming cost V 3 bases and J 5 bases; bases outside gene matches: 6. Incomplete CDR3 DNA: TGTGCCATCAGTGACCCGGGGGGACTAGCGGACGAG. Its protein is CAISDPGGLADE. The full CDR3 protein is CAISDPGGLADEQYF.

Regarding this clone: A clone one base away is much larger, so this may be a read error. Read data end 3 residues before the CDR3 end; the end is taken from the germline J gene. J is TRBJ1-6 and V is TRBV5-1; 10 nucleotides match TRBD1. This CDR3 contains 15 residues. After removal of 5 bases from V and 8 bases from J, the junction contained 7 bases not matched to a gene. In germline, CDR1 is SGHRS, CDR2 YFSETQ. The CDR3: CASRGTGAPDSPLHF. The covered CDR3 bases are TGCGCCAGCAGGGGGACAGGGGCTCCCGATTCACCC.

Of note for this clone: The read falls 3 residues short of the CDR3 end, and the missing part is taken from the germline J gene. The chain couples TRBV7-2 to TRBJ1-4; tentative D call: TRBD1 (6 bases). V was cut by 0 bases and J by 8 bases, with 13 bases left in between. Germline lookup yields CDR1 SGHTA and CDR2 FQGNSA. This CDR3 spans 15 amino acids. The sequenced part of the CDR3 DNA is TGTGCCAGCAGCTTAGCGGCAGGGGAGAGAGAAAAA. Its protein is CASSLAAGEREK. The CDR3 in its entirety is CASSLAAGEREKLFF.

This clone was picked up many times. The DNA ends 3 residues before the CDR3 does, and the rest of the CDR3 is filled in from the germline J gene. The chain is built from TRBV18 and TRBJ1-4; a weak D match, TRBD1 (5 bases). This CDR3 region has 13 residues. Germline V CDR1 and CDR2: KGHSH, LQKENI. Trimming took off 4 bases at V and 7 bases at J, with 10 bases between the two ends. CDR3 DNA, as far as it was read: TGTGCCAGCTCACTCCAGAGGGGTGAAAAA. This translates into CASSLQRGEK. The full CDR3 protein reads CASSLQRGEKLFF.

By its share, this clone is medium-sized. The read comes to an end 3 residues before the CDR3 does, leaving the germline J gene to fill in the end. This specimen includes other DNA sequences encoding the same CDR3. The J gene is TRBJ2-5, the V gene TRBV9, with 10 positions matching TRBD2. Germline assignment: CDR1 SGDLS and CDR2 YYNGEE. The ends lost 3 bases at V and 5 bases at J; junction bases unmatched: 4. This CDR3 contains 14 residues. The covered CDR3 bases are TGTGCCAGCAGCGAGCGGGGGGGAGGGGAGACC. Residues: CASSERGGGET. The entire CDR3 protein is CASSERGGGETQYF.

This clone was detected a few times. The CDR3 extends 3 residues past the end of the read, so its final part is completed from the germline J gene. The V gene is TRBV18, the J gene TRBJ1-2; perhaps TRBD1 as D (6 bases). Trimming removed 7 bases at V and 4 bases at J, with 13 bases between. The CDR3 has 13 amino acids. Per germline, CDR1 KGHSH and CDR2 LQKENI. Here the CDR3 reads CASLPDRSYGYTF. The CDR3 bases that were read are TGTGCCAGCTTGCCTGACAGGAGCTATGGC. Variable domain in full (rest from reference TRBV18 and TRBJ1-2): NAGVMQNPRHLVRRRGQEARLRCSPMKGHSHVYWYRQLPEEGLKFMVYLQKENIIDESGMPKERFSAEFPKEGPSILRIQQVVRGDSAAYFCASLPDRSYGYTFGSGTRLTVV.

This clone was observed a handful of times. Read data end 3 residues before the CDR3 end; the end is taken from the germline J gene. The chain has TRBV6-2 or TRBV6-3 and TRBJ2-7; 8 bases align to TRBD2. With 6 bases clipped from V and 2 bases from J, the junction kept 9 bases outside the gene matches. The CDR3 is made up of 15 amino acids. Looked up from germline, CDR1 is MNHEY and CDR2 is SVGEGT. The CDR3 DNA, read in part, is TGTGCCAGCAGCCGAGCCGGGACTAGGGCCTACGAG. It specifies CASSRAGTRAYE. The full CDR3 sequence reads CASSRAGTRAYEQYF.

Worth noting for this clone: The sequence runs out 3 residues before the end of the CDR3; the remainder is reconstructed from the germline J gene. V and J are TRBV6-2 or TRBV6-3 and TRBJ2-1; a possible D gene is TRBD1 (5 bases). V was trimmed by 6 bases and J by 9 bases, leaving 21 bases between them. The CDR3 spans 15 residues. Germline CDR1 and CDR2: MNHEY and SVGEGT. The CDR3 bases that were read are TGTGCCAGCAGCGCTCCCGCTAGTGAAAGGGGTGAG. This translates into CASSAPASERGE. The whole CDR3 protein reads CASSAPASERGEQFF.

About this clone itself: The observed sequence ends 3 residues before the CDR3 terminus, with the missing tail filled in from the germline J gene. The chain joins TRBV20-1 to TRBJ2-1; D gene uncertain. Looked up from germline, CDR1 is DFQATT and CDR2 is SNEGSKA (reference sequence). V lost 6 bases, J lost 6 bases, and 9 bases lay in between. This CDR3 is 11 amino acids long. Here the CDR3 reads CSAPRVNEQFF. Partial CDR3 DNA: TGCAGTGCGCCTCGGGTCAATGAG.

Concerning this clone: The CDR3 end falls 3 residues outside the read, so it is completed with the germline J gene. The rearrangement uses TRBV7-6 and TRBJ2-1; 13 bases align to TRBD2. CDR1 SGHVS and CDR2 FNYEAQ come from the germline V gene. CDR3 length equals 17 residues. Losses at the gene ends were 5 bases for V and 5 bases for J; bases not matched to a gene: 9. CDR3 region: CASSPRLAGGLHNEQFF. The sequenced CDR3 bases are TGTGCCAGCAGCCCCCGACTAGCGGGGGGCCTCCACAATGAG.

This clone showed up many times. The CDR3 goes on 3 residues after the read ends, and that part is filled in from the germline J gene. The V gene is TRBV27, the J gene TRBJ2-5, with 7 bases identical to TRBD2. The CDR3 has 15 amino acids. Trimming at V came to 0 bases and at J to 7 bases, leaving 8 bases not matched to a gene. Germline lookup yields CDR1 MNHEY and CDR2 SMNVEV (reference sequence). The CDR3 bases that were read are TGTGCCAGCAGTTTATCCCGGACTAGTTCGAGGACC. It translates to CASSLSRTSSRT. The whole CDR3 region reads CASSLSRTSSRTQYF.

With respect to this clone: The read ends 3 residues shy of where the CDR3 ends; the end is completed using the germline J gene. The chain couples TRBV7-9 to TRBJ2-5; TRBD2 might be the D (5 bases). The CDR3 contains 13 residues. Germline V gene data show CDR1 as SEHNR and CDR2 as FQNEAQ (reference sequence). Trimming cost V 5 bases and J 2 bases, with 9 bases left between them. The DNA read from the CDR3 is TGTGCCAGCAGCGCCGGGGTGCAAGAGACC. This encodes CASSAGVQET. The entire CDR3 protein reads CASSAGVQETQYF.

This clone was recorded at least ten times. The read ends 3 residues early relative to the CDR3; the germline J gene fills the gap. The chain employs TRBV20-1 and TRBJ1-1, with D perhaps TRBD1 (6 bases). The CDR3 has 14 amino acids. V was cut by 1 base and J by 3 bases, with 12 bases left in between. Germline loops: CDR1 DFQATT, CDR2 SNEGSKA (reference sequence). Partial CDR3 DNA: TGCAGTGCTAGAGGGGTGCAGGGGTACACTGAA. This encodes CSARGVQGYTE. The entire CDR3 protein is CSARGVQGYTEAFF.

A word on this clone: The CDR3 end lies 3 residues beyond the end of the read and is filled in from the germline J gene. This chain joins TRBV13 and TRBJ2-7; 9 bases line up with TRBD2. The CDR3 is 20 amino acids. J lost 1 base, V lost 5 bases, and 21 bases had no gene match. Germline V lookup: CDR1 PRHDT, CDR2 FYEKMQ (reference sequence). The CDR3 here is CASSRRPPGRLAGGSYEQYF. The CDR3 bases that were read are TGTGCCAGCAGCAGGCGACCTCCCGGTCGTCTGGCGGGAGGGTCCTACGAG.

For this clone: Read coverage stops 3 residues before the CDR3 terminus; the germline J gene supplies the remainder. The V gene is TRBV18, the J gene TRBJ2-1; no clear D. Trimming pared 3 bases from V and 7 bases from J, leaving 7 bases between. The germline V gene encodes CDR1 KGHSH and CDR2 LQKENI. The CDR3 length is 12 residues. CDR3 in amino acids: CASSPLANEQFF. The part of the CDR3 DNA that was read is TGTGCCAGCTCACCCTTAGCAAATGAG.

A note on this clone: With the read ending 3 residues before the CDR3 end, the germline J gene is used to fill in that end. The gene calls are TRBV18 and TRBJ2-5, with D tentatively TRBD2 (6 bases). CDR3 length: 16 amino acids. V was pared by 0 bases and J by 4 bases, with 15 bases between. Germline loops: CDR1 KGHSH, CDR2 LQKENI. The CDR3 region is CASSPPRGKAGETQYF. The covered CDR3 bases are TGTGCCAGCTCACCACCTCGGGGGAAGGCCGGAGAGACC.

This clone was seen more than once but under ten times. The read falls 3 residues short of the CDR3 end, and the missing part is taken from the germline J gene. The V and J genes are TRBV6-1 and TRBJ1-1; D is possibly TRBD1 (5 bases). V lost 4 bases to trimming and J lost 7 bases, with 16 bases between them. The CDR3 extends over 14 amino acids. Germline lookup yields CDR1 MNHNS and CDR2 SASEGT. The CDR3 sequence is CASSARGDVSEAFF. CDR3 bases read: TGTGCCAGCAGTGCACGGGGGGACGTGAGTGAA.

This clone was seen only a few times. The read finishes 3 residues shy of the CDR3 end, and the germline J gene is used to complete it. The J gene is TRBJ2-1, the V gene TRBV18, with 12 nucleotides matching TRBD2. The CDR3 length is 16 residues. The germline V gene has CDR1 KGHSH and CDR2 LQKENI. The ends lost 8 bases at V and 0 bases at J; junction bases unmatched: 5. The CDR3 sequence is CASTPGLAGSYNEQFF. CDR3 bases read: TGTGCCAGCACTCCGGGACTAGCGGGCTCCTACAATGAG.

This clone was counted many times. This chain's CDR3 is CASSRGQNTEAFF. The sequenced CDR3 bases are TGTGCCAGTAGTAGAGGACAGAACACTGAA. The chain couples TRBV19 to TRBJ1-1; D may be TRBD1 (5 bases). The read ends 3 residues before the CDR3 terminus; that terminus is restored from the germline J gene. Germline V lookup: CDR1 LNHDA, CDR2 SQIVND (reference sequence). CDR3 length: 13 amino acids. Deletions cut 4 bases from V and 1 base from J, with 7 bases between.

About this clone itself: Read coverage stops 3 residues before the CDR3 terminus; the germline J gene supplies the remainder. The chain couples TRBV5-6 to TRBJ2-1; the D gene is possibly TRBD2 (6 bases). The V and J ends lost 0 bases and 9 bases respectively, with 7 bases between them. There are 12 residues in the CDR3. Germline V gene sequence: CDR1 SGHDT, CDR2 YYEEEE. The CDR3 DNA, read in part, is TGTGCCAGCAGCTTGGCGGAGGGTGAG. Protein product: CASSLAEGE. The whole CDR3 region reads CASSLAEGEQFF.